The 10 T cell receptor beta chains reported below all come from one sample, sequenced in a study of blood T cell repertoires in COVID-19. The data were produced by immunoSEQ multiplex PCR, yet TCRdb's version contains in-frame clones alone and is incomplete. The sample has approximately 100,000 clones, approximately 89% seen once. The material sequenced was peripheral blood. Source of these receptors: an elderly woman with active COVID-19.

This clone appeared a single time. CDR3 coding DNA: TGTGCCAGCAGTCTCCCCCCCAGGGGGTATAATTCACCCCTCCACTTT. Its protein product is CASSLPPRGYNSPLHF. The chain uses TRBV28 and TRBJ1-6; the match to TRBD1 covers 7 bases. Trimming cost V 5 bases and J 4 bases; bases outside gene matches: 8. The CDR3 totals 16 residues. The germline V gene encodes CDR1 MDHEN and CDR2 SYDVKM. Variable domain in full (rest from reference TRBV28 and TRBJ1-6): DVKVTQSSRYLVKRTGEKVFLECVQDMDHENMFWYRQDPGLGLRLIYFSYDVKMKEKGDIPEGYSVSREKKERFSLILESASTNQTSMYLCASSLPPRGYNSPLHFGNGTRLTVT.

CDR3 sequence (DNA): TGTGCCAGCACCTCTCTGGGACAGGGCCATGGCTACACCTTC. This gives the protein CASTSLGQGHGYTF. The chain combines TRBV28 with TRBJ1-2, with 9 bases lining up with TRBD1. V gave up 7 bases and J gave up 6 bases; unmatched junction bases: 9. This CDR3 is 14 amino acids long. CDR1 and CDR2 (germline): MDHEN, SYDVKM.

This chain joins TRBV10-3 and TRBJ2-7, with D perhaps TRBD1 (6 bases). Trimming shortened V by 0 bases and J by 1 base, and 10 bases separated the two germline ends. CDR3 size: 15 residues. Germline lookup yields CDR1 ENHRY and CDR2 SYGVKD. This CDR3 is CAISESARGSYEQYF. The CDR3 nucleotides read TGTGCCATCAGTGAGTCAGCAAGGGGGTCCTACGAGCAGTACTTC.

The genes are TRBV28 and TRBJ2-7, with D tentatively TRBD1 (6 bases). CDR1 and CDR2 from the germline V gene are MDHEN and SYDVKM. Trimming took off 3 bases at V and 5 bases at J, with 11 bases between the two ends. The CDR3 has 13 residues. The CDR3 nucleotides are TGTGCCAGCAGTTTTGGGGGCAGGGACGAGCAGTACTTC. The encoded protein is CASSFGGRDEQYF.

The chain has TRBV7-2 and TRBJ2-7; no clear D gene. Trimming stripped 0 bases from V and 1 base from J, with 7 bases between. The CDR3 consists of 14 residues. Germline CDR1 and CDR2: SGHTA and FQGNSA. Written as DNA, the CDR3 is TGTGCCAGCAGCTTAGCGCACGGTTCCTACGAGCAGTACTTC. Translated, it gives CASSLAHGSYEQYF.

The table lists this clone with a few counts. The chain is built from TRBV6-2 or TRBV6-3 and TRBJ2-7; D possibly corresponds to TRBD1 (6 bases). Germline-derived CDR1 and CDR2 are MNHEY and SVGEGT. V was cut by 3 bases and J by 2 bases, with 11 bases left in between. The CDR3 covers 14 residues. The CDR3 here is CASSYDDRTYEQYF. For the CDR3, the DNA is TGTGCCAGCAGTTATGACGACAGGACCTACGAGCAGTACTTC.

The J gene is TRBJ2-1, the V gene TRBV6-5, with a weak D call TRBD2 (6 bases). CDR1 is MNHEY, CDR2 SVGAGI, per germline. This CDR3 contains 12 residues. Trimming left V 0 bases short and J 15 bases short, with 12 bases between. CDR3 protein: CASSYSGDSRFF. The CDR3 DNA follows: TGTGCCAGCAGTTACTCCGGGGACTCGAGGTTCTTC.

This clone came up once. The chain has TRBV5-4 and TRBJ1-2; 7 bases line up with TRBD1. Germline CDR1 and CDR2: SGHNT and YYREEE (reference sequence). There are 13 residues in the CDR3. The ends lost 6 bases at V and 4 bases at J; junction bases unmatched: 6. CDR3 protein: CASNRDRVYGYTF. The CDR3 DNA reads as TGTGCCAGCAACCGTGACAGGGTCTATGGCTACACCTTC.

The chain recombines TRBV27 with TRBJ2-1; D unresolved. V lost 2 bases to trimming and J lost 5 bases, with 4 bases between them. The germline V gene has CDR1 MNHEY and CDR2 SMNVEV (reference sequence). CDR3 length: 12 amino acids. Written as DNA, the CDR3 is TGTGCCAGCAGTTTAAGCAACAATGAGCAGTTCTTC. Translated: CASSLSNNEQFF.

The chain has TRBV6-5 and TRBJ1-5, with D maybe TRBD1 (5 bases). Germline values: CDR1 MNHEY, CDR2 SVGAGI. The CDR3 spans 15 residues. Trimming left V 7 bases short and J 6 bases short, with 19 bases between. The CDR3 protein is CASNTAGGEGQPQHF. The CDR3 nucleotides are TGTGCCAGCAATACGGCTGGGGGGGAGGGTCAGCCCCAGCATTTT.